This TCR beta chain comes out of a study of cytomegalovirus exposure and HLA in healthy donors. General observations from the study: Most TCR sequences proved rare, with some public TCRs found in many donors. Earlier analysis yielded a pattern in which most TCR beta V segments were productive about 87% or about 30% of the time.

With regard to this clone: Its matching antigen is unknown.

The PCR made use of 60 Vbeta and 13 Jbeta primers. Clones were read by immunoSEQ multiplex PCR, and TCRdb kept only the in-frame ones, dropping some. Of about 220,000 clones in the sample, 82% are singletons; the top ten hold roughly 5.5%. This clonotype originated in a man aged 35-49 years in good health and CMV-seropositive. Material for sequencing was PBMCs.

The CDR3 here is CASKGYGLAGGSTDTQYF. CDR3 DNA: TGTGCCAGTAAAGGTTACGGACTAGCGGGAGGAAGCACAGATACGCAGTATTTT. The rearrangement uses TRBV19 and TRBJ2-3; TRBD2 matches at 14 bases. Germline CDR1 and CDR2: LNHDA and SQIVND (reference sequence). V was clipped by 7 bases and J by 0 bases; unmatched bases: 9. CDR3 length equals 18 residues. The variable domain in full, with the rest retrieved from reference TRBV19 and TRBJ2-3, is DGGITQSPKYLFRKEGQNVTLSCEQNLNHDAMYWYRQDPGQGLRLIYYSQIVNDFQKGDIAEGYSVSREKKESFPLTVTSAQKNPTAFYLCASKGYGLAGGSTDTQYFGPGTRLTVL.